This T cell receptor (beta chain) was captured in a study of regulatory T cells in long-lasting Graves disease. The J segment lost 4 bases and the V segment lost 0 bases, leaving 2 bases of the junction unmatched. The germline gives CDR1 KGHSH, CDR2 LQKENI. The length of the CDR3 is 15 residues. This clonotype was picked up many times. To make TCR beta libraries, researchers used iRepertoire HTBI primers and Arm-PCR of CDR3 regions. TCRdb used MiXCR to reprocess the multiplex PCR reads, holding one entry per CDR3 protein. The table has approximately 400,000 distinct CDR3 sequences, 15% seen once. The time point was: newly diagnosed GD, antithyroid drugs for less than 3 months. PBMC RNA served as the TCR library source. The sample was also reused in another study, on T cells in Graves' hyperthyroidism and ophthalmopathy.

The material sequenced was peripheral blood mononuclear cells (PBMCs), taken at new diagnosis, from a patient treated with antithyroid drugs. This TCR came from a woman in her 30s with Graves disease. The chain joins TRBV18 to TRBJ1-4; 7 bases map to TRBD1. The DNA of the CDR3 is TGTGCCAGCTCACCACCGGGACAGCTTAATGAAAAACTGTTTTTT. It is translated as CASSPPGQLNEKLFF.